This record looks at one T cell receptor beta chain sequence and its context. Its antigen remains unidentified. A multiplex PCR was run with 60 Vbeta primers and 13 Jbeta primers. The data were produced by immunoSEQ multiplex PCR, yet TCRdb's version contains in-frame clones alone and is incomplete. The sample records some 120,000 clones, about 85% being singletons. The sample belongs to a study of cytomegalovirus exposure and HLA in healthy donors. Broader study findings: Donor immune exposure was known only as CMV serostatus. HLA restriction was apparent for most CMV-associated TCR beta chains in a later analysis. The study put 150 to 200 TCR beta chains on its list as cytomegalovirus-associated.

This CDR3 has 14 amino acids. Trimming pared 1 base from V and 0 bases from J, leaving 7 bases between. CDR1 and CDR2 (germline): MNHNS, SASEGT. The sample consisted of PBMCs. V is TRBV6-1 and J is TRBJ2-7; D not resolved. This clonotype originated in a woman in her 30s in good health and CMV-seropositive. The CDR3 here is CASSEVLSSYEQYF. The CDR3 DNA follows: TGTGCCAGCAGTGAAGTCCTATCCTCCTACGAGCAGTACTTC.